This TCR beta chain was sequenced during a study of patients and donors after allogeneic stem cell transplantation. TCRdb ran MiXCR on the RT-PCR reads and lists one entry per CDR3 protein. The sample includes about a million distinct CDR3 sequences, more than 15% of them seen just once. The CDR3 covers 12 residues. V was trimmed by 1 base and J by 8 bases, leaving 9 bases between them. Germline CDR1 and CDR2: SQVTM and ANQGSEA. The TCR comes from a human donor who was either an allogeneic HSCT recipient or a stem cell or donor lymphocyte infusion donor (not recorded which). It is not recorded whose cells these are; they may come from a transplant donor. The sequenced sample consisted of blood, either unsorted or a sorted T cell fraction (not recorded which). V gene TRBV29-1 combines with J gene TRBJ2-1, with D tentatively TRBD1 (5 bases). CDR3 DNA: TGCAGCGTTGAAGGGGGCCGCGATGAGCAGTTCTTC. This translates into CSVEGGRDEQFF.